Listed below are T cell receptor beta chains from one sample, sequenced in a study of control samples from healthy donors and cancer patients. Method: immunoSEQ multiplex PCR; TCRdb's copy keeps in-frame clones and lacks some. The sample has more than 75,000 clones, around 84% seen once. The sample was PBMCs. These receptor sequences come from a man between 65 and 80 years old with lung cancer. CDR3s include the opening cysteine and the closing phenylalanine or tryptophan. Fields, in order: V gene, D gene, clone size, J gene, CDR3 protein, CDR3 DNA. A D gene is named only where the DNA matches it firmly. Expanded clones are given a class, and other clones once, few, many or no size at all.

TRBV7-9	-	few	TRBJ1-4	CASSSAGMWGEKLFF	TGTGCCAGCAGCTCCGCAGGGATGTGGGGTGAAAAACTGTTTTTT
TRBV6-5	-	-	TRBJ1-3	CASSYSTGAAGNTIYF	TGTGCCAGCAGTTACTCGACGGGGGCGGCTGGAAACACCATATATTTT
TRBV27	-	few	TRBJ2-2	CASSFTRGAGELFF	TGTGCCAGCAGTTTTACCAGGGGCGCCGGGGAGCTGTTTTTT
TRBV12-5	-	-	TRBJ2-5	CASGGGPGTAGETQYF	TGTGCTAGTGGGGGGGGCCCCGGGACAGCCGGTGAGACCCAGTACTTC
TRBV6-5	TRBD1	few	TRBJ2-7	CASSSGTGWDEQYF	TGTGCCAGCAGTTCCGGGACAGGGTGGGACGAGCAGTACTTC
TRBV2	-	-	TRBJ2-7	CASSVKAPPNEQYF	TGTGCCAGCAGTGTTAAAGCCCCGCCGAATGAGCAGTACTTC
TRBV5-1	TRBD2	-	TRBJ2-3	CASSSSGGAVDTQYF	TGCGCCAGCAGCTCTAGCGGGGGGGCGGTGGATACGCAGTATTTT
TRBV9	-	-	TRBJ2-3	CASSVATADTQYF	TGTGCCAGCAGCGTAGCCACCGCAGATACGCAGTATTTT
TRBV3-1/TRBV3-2	-	once	TRBJ2-3	CASSQGGPDTQYF	TGTGCCAGCAGCCAAGGGGGCCCAGATACGCAGTATTTT
TRBV6-5	-	-	TRBJ1-2	CASSFTQGSYGYTF	TGTGCCAGCAGCTTCACACAGGGCTCCTATGGCTACACCTTC
TRBV23-1	-	-	TRBJ1-4	CASSQWPQGFVPPNEKLFF	TGCGCCAGCAGTCAATGGCCACAGGGATTCGTACCCCCAAATGAAAAACTGTTTTTT
TRBV2	TRBD1	-	TRBJ1-4	CASSEDRGDEKLFF	TGTGCCAGCAGTGAGGACAGGGGTGATGAAAAACTGTTTTTT
TRBV2	TRBD1	once	TRBJ1-1	CASRGQGPFF	TGTGCCAGCAGAGGACAGGGACCTTTCTTT
TRBV9	-	-	TRBJ2-3	CASSVRARTSTDTQYF	TGTGCCAGCAGCGTGAGAGCCAGAACTAGCACAGATACGCAGTATTTT
TRBV3-1/TRBV3-2	-	-	TRBJ2-1	CASSLSRLGYNEQFF	TGTGCCAGCAGCCTAAGCCGGCTTGGGTACAATGAGCAGTTCTTC
TRBV11-1	-	-	TRBJ1-1	CASSRGGLLNTEAFF	TGTGCCAGCAGCAGAGGCGGGTTACTGAACACTGAAGCTTTCTTT
TRBV6-5	-	-	TRBJ2-7	CASTATTYEQYF	TGTGCCAGCACCGCGACTACCTACGAGCAGTACTTC
TRBV28	TRBD2	-	TRBJ2-5	CASSTKVLAGVVETQYF	TGTGCCAGCAGTACCAAAGTCCTAGCGGGGGTGGTGGAGACCCAGTACTTC
TRBV28	-	-	TRBJ1-3	CASSFVVSSGNTIYF	TGTGCCAGCAGTTTCGTGGTGTCCTCTGGAAACACCATATATTTT
TRBV7-3	-	-	TRBJ1-4	CASSRRLPGGPKGGEKLFF	TGTGCCAGCAGCCGTCGACTTCCCGGCGGCCCCAAAGGGGGAGAAAAACTGTTTTTT
TRBV7-8	-	-	TRBJ1-5	CASSLAGGAGNQPQHF	TGTGCCAGCAGCTTAGCTGGGGGCGCAGGAAATCAGCCCCAGCATTTT
TRBV6-5	-	-	TRBJ1-1	CASSRIGGANEAFF	TGTGCCAGCAGTCGGATCGGGGGGGCGAATGAAGCTTTCTTT